This T cell receptor (beta chain) stems from a study of cytomegalovirus exposure and HLA in healthy donors. CDR1 MDHEN and CDR2 SYDVKM come from the germline V gene. The ends were cut back, 7 bases at V and 4 bases at J, with 10 bases in the middle. This CDR3 has 12 amino acids. Sequencing was performed with immunoSEQ multiplex PCR; in TCRdb, only in-frame clones are kept and a portion is missing. This sample yields approximately 160,000 clones, of which approximately 87% are seen a single time; 5.7% belongs to the top ten. V and J are TRBV28 and TRBJ1-2; no clear D gene. The sequence derives from a woman under 40 in good health and CMV-seronegative. Sequencing used PBMCs. CDR3 coding DNA: TGTGCCAGCATGGCGAGAATCTATGGCTACACCTTC. Protein product: CASMARIYGYTF.